The rows below give T cell receptor beta chains drawn from one sample of a study of spatial heterogeneity in lung cancer. TCRdb redid the calling of the 5' RACE reads with MiXCR, one entry per CDR3 protein. The data show about 23,000 distinct CDR3 sequences, about 3.3% seen once. Sequenced material: PBMCs, taken at surgery. The receptors come from a female donor with early-stage non-small cell lung cancer. Each CDR3 is given with its conserved first and last residue. The D gene is left open where the match is weak. Rows give clone size only sometimes, using once, few, many, or a class for an expanded clone.

cdr3_aa: CASRLEGGQPQHF
v_call: TRBV28
cdr3_length: 13
clone_size: many
d_call: -

cdr3_aa: CARRPDRRSYNEQFF
v_call: TRBV9
cdr3_length: 15
clone_size: many
d_call: -

cdr3_aa: CASQGTGDGNTIYF
v_call: TRBV5-1
cdr3_length: 14
clone_size: many
d_call: -

cdr3_aa: CASSQDRTVSYEQYF
v_call: TRBV4-1
cdr3_length: 15
clone_size: many
d_call: -

cdr3_aa: CASSANSNTQYF
v_call: TRBV6-1
cdr3_length: 12
clone_size: -
d_call: -

cdr3_aa: CASSQPSGGTYNEQFF
v_call: TRBV3-1
cdr3_length: 16
clone_size: -
d_call: TRBD2

cdr3_aa: CSASPLYEQYF
v_call: TRBV20-1
cdr3_length: 11
clone_size: many
d_call: -

cdr3_aa: CSARDFTLGNYGYTF
v_call: TRBV20-1
cdr3_length: 15
clone_size: many
d_call: -

cdr3_aa: CATSRVGSSGRTYNEQFF
v_call: TRBV15
cdr3_length: 18
clone_size: many
d_call: TRBD2

cdr3_aa: CASRSTANQPQHF
v_call: TRBV19
cdr3_length: 13
clone_size: many
d_call: -

cdr3_aa: CASSEVGANTEAFF
v_call: TRBV2
cdr3_length: 14
clone_size: many
d_call: -

cdr3_aa: CASSLVGWGLAASSYNEQFF
v_call: TRBV12-3/TRBV12-4
cdr3_length: 20
clone_size: many
d_call: TRBD2

cdr3_aa: CASSVGQGAVNEQFF
v_call: TRBV9
cdr3_length: 15
clone_size: many
d_call: TRBD1

cdr3_aa: CASSNAGSPNTEAFF
v_call: TRBV18
cdr3_length: 15
clone_size: few
d_call: -

cdr3_aa: CSVEGAGEQYF
v_call: TRBV29-1
cdr3_length: 11
clone_size: medium-sized
d_call: -

cdr3_aa: CASSRRDGDSPLHF
v_call: TRBV7-9
cdr3_length: 14
clone_size: medium-sized
d_call: -

cdr3_aa: CASTEASSEQYF
v_call: TRBV12-3/TRBV12-4
cdr3_length: 12
clone_size: -
d_call: -

cdr3_aa: CASSPPQGYEQYF
v_call: TRBV4-1
cdr3_length: 13
clone_size: many
d_call: -

cdr3_aa: CASSQFKAGPYEQYF
v_call: TRBV14
cdr3_length: 15
clone_size: many
d_call: -

cdr3_aa: CASSLVPGNTGELFF
v_call: TRBV5-1
cdr3_length: 15
clone_size: many
d_call: -

cdr3_aa: CASSRTGLSNEQFF
v_call: TRBV9
cdr3_length: 14
clone_size: many
d_call: -

cdr3_aa: CASSYLGGPYNEQFF
v_call: TRBV6-5
cdr3_length: 15
clone_size: many
d_call: TRBD1

cdr3_aa: CASSLFSGRGNEQFF
v_call: TRBV28
cdr3_length: 15
clone_size: many
d_call: -

cdr3_aa: CSARDFRRGEQFF
v_call: TRBV20-1
cdr3_length: 13
clone_size: many
d_call: -

cdr3_aa: CASSSPTATYEQYF
v_call: TRBV11-2
cdr3_length: 14
clone_size: many
d_call: -

cdr3_aa: CASSSRGTEAFF
v_call: TRBV5-4
cdr3_length: 12
clone_size: medium-sized
d_call: -

cdr3_aa: CATREGRNTGELFF
v_call: TRBV12-3/TRBV12-4
cdr3_length: 14
clone_size: few
d_call: -

cdr3_aa: CASSPELRLSEQYF
v_call: TRBV7-9
cdr3_length: 14
clone_size: many
d_call: -

cdr3_aa: CASSILQGGQPQHF
v_call: TRBV19
cdr3_length: 14
clone_size: many
d_call: TRBD1

cdr3_aa: CASKLREGGTEAFF
v_call: TRBV2
cdr3_length: 14
clone_size: many
d_call: -

cdr3_aa: CASSDGQGETQYF
v_call: TRBV2
cdr3_length: 13
clone_size: many
d_call: -

cdr3_aa: CASSYTDSDGYGYTF
v_call: TRBV6-6
cdr3_length: 15
clone_size: many
d_call: -

cdr3_aa: CASSQDGRVVYNEQFF
v_call: TRBV4-1
cdr3_length: 16
clone_size: many
d_call: -

cdr3_aa: CASSLGTSGSFYNEQFF
v_call: TRBV5-1
cdr3_length: 17
clone_size: many
d_call: TRBD2

cdr3_aa: CASSPPFLASTDTQYF
v_call: TRBV28
cdr3_length: 16
clone_size: many
d_call: -

cdr3_aa: CASSRTGEPPDTIYF
v_call: TRBV9
cdr3_length: 15
clone_size: many
d_call: TRBD1

cdr3_aa: CASSLAGRNTEAFF
v_call: TRBV5-1
cdr3_length: 14
clone_size: many
d_call: -

cdr3_aa: CAWSAILRTQYF
v_call: TRBV30
cdr3_length: 12
clone_size: many
d_call: -

cdr3_aa: CASSNDGGFLLPGYEQYF
v_call: TRBV28
cdr3_length: 18
clone_size: many
d_call: -

cdr3_aa: CASSQQGGTEAFF
v_call: TRBV19
cdr3_length: 13
clone_size: -
d_call: TRBD1

cdr3_aa: CASSLAKTGTNTGELFF
v_call: TRBV7-8
cdr3_length: 17
clone_size: medium-sized
d_call: -

cdr3_aa: CSARTSGSRKTGELFF
v_call: TRBV20-1
cdr3_length: 16
clone_size: many
d_call: TRBD2